A selection of T cell receptor beta chains follows, all from one sample in a study of control samples from healthy donors and cancer patients. Some clones are missing from TCRdb's copy, which holds only in-frame ones; the method was immunoSEQ multiplex PCR. The data contain roughly 150,000 clones, approximately 93% of them seen just once; the ten biggest clones take up around 2.4%. Sequencing was performed on blood. These TCRs come from a man aged 50-59 years in good health. Each CDR3 is given with its conserved first and last residue. D genes are given only for firm matches. Rows give clone size only sometimes, using once, few, many, or a class for an expanded clone.

len: 15; v_gene: TRBV11-3; abundance: NA; d_gene: TRBD2; j_gene: TRBJ2-1; CDR3nt: TGTGCCAGCAGCTTTAGCGGGAAGGCCTACAATGAGCAGTTCTTC; CDR3aa: CASSFSGKAYNEQFF
len: 12; v_gene: TRBV19; abundance: NA; d_gene: NA; j_gene: TRBJ2-5; CDR3nt: TGTGCCACCGCGGGGTCCCAAGAGACCCAGTACTTC; CDR3aa: CATAGSQETQYF
len: 16; v_gene: TRBV9; abundance: NA; d_gene: TRBD2; j_gene: TRBJ2-1; CDR3nt: TGTGCCAGCACTAGTTCTTCCAGCGGGAGGGTGGGTGAGCAGTTCTTC; CDR3aa: CASTSSSSGRVGEQFF
len: 12; v_gene: TRBV28; abundance: NA; d_gene: NA; j_gene: TRBJ1-2; CDR3nt: TGTGCCAGCAGTTTACAGGGGAATGGCTACACCTTC; CDR3aa: CASSLQGNGYTF
len: 15; v_gene: TRBV6-5; abundance: NA; d_gene: TRBD1; j_gene: TRBJ1-4; CDR3nt: TGTGCCAGCAGTTACTCGACAGGGAAAAATGAAAAACTGTTTTTT; CDR3aa: CASSYSTGKNEKLFF
len: 16; v_gene: TRBV11-2; abundance: NA; d_gene: NA; j_gene: TRBJ2-1; CDR3nt: TGTGCCAGCAGCGCCAGGACAGACCGCTCCTACAATGAGCAGTTCTTC; CDR3aa: CASSARTDRSYNEQFF
len: 13; v_gene: TRBV10-3; abundance: NA; d_gene: NA; j_gene: TRBJ1-1; CDR3nt: TGTGCCATCAGTGAGTGGGGGATAACTGAAGCTTTCTTT; CDR3aa: CAISEWGITEAFF
len: 15; v_gene: TRBV5-1; abundance: NA; d_gene: NA; j_gene: TRBJ2-7; CDR3nt: TGCGCCAGCAGCTTTGACGGAACTCCTTCCTACGAGCAGTACTTC; CDR3aa: CASSFDGTPSYEQYF
len: 17; v_gene: TRBV11-2; abundance: NA; d_gene: NA; j_gene: TRBJ2-1; CDR3nt: TGTGCCAGCAGCTTAGGAGATGAGGCTAGCGTCTACAATGAGCAGTTCTTC; CDR3aa: CASSLGDEASVYNEQFF
len: 13; v_gene: TRBV7-9; abundance: NA; d_gene: TRBD1; j_gene: TRBJ1-6; CDR3nt: TGTGCCAGCAGCGAACAGGGGGGAACACCCCTCCACTTT; CDR3aa: CASSEQGGTPLHF
len: 13; v_gene: TRBV28; abundance: NA; d_gene: NA; j_gene: TRBJ1-2; CDR3nt: TGTGCAGCAACCCACACCCGGTCTTATGGCTACACCTTC; CDR3aa: CAATHTRSYGYTF
len: 13; v_gene: TRBV4-1; abundance: few; d_gene: NA; j_gene: TRBJ1-2; CDR3nt: TGCGCCAGCAGCCAAGTTGGAGGAGCCGGCTACACCTTC; CDR3aa: CASSQVGGAGYTF
len: 12; v_gene: TRBV28; abundance: once; d_gene: NA; j_gene: TRBJ2-7; CDR3nt: TGTGCCAGCAGTTTAGGGTTGTACGAGCAGTACTTC; CDR3aa: CASSLGLYEQYF
len: 14; v_gene: TRBV5-5; abundance: NA; d_gene: NA; j_gene: TRBJ2-5; CDR3nt: TGTGCCAGCAGCTTGTTCGGCCAGAAAGAGACCCAGTACTTC; CDR3aa: CASSLFGQKETQYF
len: 15; v_gene: TRBV29-1; abundance: NA; d_gene: NA; j_gene: TRBJ2-1; CDR3nt: TGCAGCGTGCTCCTGAGTGCAGGAGGGGTCAATGAGCAGTTCTTC; CDR3aa: CSVLLSAGGVNEQFF
len: 15; v_gene: TRBV9; abundance: NA; d_gene: NA; j_gene: TRBJ2-2; CDR3nt: TGTGCCAGCAGCGTAGGTCACAGGGACACCGGGGAGCTGTTTTTT; CDR3aa: CASSVGHRDTGELFF
len: 14; v_gene: TRBV24-1; abundance: NA; d_gene: NA; j_gene: TRBJ2-5; CDR3nt: TGTGCCACCAGTGAGGCGGGACCCCGAGAGACCCAGTACTTC; CDR3aa: CATSEAGPRETQYF
len: 16; v_gene: TRBV5-1; abundance: NA; d_gene: TRBD1; j_gene: TRBJ1-1; CDR3nt: TGCGCCAGCAGCTTTACAGGGGGCTTGGAGAACACTGAAGCTTTCTTT; CDR3aa: CASSFTGGLENTEAFF